This record covers a single T cell receptor (beta chain). The source of the sample is a study of cytomegalovirus exposure and HLA in healthy donors. PCR involved 60 Vbeta and 13 Jbeta primers. Sequenced by immunoSEQ multiplex PCR; TCRdb stores in-frame clones only, minus some. This table holds some 100,000 clones, 60% to 85% found once. CDR1 and CDR2 from the germline V gene are WSHSY and SAAADI. V gave up 0 bases and J gave up 4 bases; unmatched junction bases: 2. The CDR3 has 16 residues. This clonotype originated in a female donor in good health and CMV-seronegative. The J gene is TRBJ1-5, the V gene TRBV10-2, with 11 positions matching TRBD1. The specimen sequenced was PBMCs. The CDR3 is CASSESGQGANQPQHF. CDR3 bases: TGCGCCAGCAGTGAGTCAGGACAGGGGGCTAATCAGCCCCAGCATTTT.